The T cell receptor (beta chain) under discussion was sequenced for a study of T-cell memory formation after mild COVID-19. Trimming left V 0 bases short and J 8 bases short, with 7 bases between. The CDR3 spans 13 residues. The germline V gene has CDR1 LGHDT and CDR2 YNNKEL (reference sequence). TCRdb re-analysed the 5' RACE reads in MiXCR, keeping a single row per CDR3 protein. The sample carries over 450,000 distinct CDR3 sequences, about a fifth recorded once. A note on this clonotype: Its antigen is still unknown.

Study-wide findings and caveats: Chiefly within CM and EM were the contracting CD4+ clones; CD8+ ones were within EMRA. For second-wave clones that peaked at day 37, SARS-CoV-2 specificity went unverified.

The source material was PBMCs or a T cell subset sorted from them (not recorded which). The chain carries TRBV3-1 and TRBJ1-4; D is undetermined. This clonotype originated in an adult woman who had mild COVID-19 (a few samples of this study predate the infection). Cell type and time point are not known. In nucleotides, the CDR3 is TGTGCCAGCAGCCAAGACAATGGGGAAAAACTGTTTTTT. Protein: CASSQDNGEKLFF.